This passage covers 13 T cell receptor beta chains from one sample sequenced in a study of shared clonotypes between healthy human individuals. Method: immunoSEQ multiplex PCR; TCRdb's copy keeps in-frame clones and lacks some. Among some 360,000 clones listed, around 67% were seen once. The sample consisted of memory CD4+ T cells sorted from blood. Subset here: CD45RA-negative fraction. These receptors were taken from a man aged 30 to 39 in good health.

V is TRBV5-5 and J is TRBJ1-2; D is uncertain. The CDR3 covers 13 residues. Germline V CDR1 and CDR2: SGHKS, YYEKEE (reference sequence). Trimming stripped 1 base from V and 8 bases from J, with 12 bases between. For the CDR3, the DNA is TGTGCCAGCAGCTTGCGTCAGGTCCCCGGCTACACCTTC. Encoded protein: CASSLRQVPGYTF.

The CDR3 spells CASSQGGLAIEQFF. The CDR3 coding sequence is TGCGCCAGCAGCCAGGGGGGACTAGCGATTGAGCAGTTCTTC. V and J are TRBV5-1 and TRBJ2-1; TRBD2 agrees at 10 bases. The CDR3 extends over 14 amino acids. CDR1 and CDR2 from the germline V gene are SGHRS and YFSETQ. Unmatched junction bases numbered 7, after V lost 4 bases and J lost 9 bases.

This chain joins TRBV5-1 and TRBJ1-5; a weak D match, TRBD1 (6 bases). Per germline, CDR1 SGHRS and CDR2 YFSETQ. The V end was cut by 0 bases, the J end by 7 bases, with 14 bases between. CDR3 length: 15 residues. The DNA for the CDR3 is TGCGCCAGCAGCTTGGCGGGGGGGCTGGGACAGCCCCAGCATTTT. Translating it yields CASSLAGGLGQPQHF.

This clone was counted a single time. The chain uses TRBV30 and TRBJ2-1; the match to TRBD2 covers 9 bases. Germline trimming cut 3 bases from V and 9 bases from J; bases unmatched to any gene: 3. CDR1 and CDR2 from the germline V gene are GTSNPN and SVGIG (reference sequence). The CDR3 runs 12 residues. CDR3 nucleotides: TGTGCCTGGAGCCCTAGCGGGATTGAGCAGTTCTTC. Protein: CAWSPSGIEQFF.

This clone appeared a few times. The rearrangement links TRBV6-6 to TRBJ1-5; 10 nucleotides align to TRBD1. The CDR3 consists of 16 residues. Germline loops: CDR1 MNHNY, CDR2 SVGAGI (reference sequence). V lost 5 bases and J lost 4; bases outside the gene matches: 8. The CDR3 here is CASSPGTGAQNQPQHF. In DNA, the CDR3 is TGTGCCAGCAGTCCCGGGACAGGGGCGCAAAATCAGCCCCAGCATTTT.

The chain uses TRBV7-8 and TRBJ2-5; no reliable D call. CDR1 is SGHVS, CDR2 FQNEAQ, per germline. Trimming removed 3 bases at V and 1 base at J, with 12 bases between. There are 15 residues in the CDR3. In DNA form, the CDR3 reads TGTGCCAGCAGCTTCAGAGCCAGAGCCCAAGAGACCCAGTACTTC. Its protein is CASSFRARAQETQYF.

In this sample, this clone turned up a few times. This chain joins TRBV28 and TRBJ2-2; D assignment may be TRBD1 or TRBD2 (5 bases each). V lost 6 bases, J lost 9 bases, and 26 bases lay in between. The CDR3 sequence is 17 residues long. Germline loops: CDR1 MDHEN, CDR2 SYDVKM. The CDR3 DNA reads TGTGCCAGCAGCTCGGGACGCGGGCCCAAGTTCGGCCGGGAGCTGTTTTTT. Its translation: CASSSGRGPKFGRELFF.

Only a few counts were recorded for this clone. The chain is built from TRBV5-6 and TRBJ1-2; 8 bases align to TRBD1. The germline gives CDR1 SGHDT, CDR2 YYEEEE. The CDR3 sequence is 14 residues long. V lost 4 bases to trimming and J lost 4 bases; unmatched junction nucleotides: 6. The CDR3 DNA reads as TGTGCCAGCAGCGCACCGACAGGGGTCTATGGCTACACCTTC. It encodes CASSAPTGVYGYTF. Full variable domain (outside the CDR3, taken from reference TRBV5-6 and TRBJ1-2): DAGVTQSPTHLIKTRGQQVTLRCSPKSGHDTVSWYQQALGQGPQFIFQYYEEEERQRGNFPDRFSGHQFPNYSSELNVNALLLGDSALYLCASSAPTGVYGYTFGSGTRLTVV.

The gene calls are TRBV5-4 and TRBJ2-7; 7 nucleotides agree with TRBD2. The CDR3 loop spans 16 amino acids. Germline V gene data show CDR1 as SGHNT and CDR2 as YYREEE (reference sequence). The V gene end was trimmed by 4 bases and the J gene end by 5 bases; junction bases not matched to a gene: 15. CDR3 region: CASSPGELAIPHEQYF. The CDR3 region has the DNA TGTGCCAGCAGCCCCGGAGAACTAGCGATTCCCCACGAGCAGTACTTC.

On this clone itself: The junction shows a germline mismatch at one end, possibly a read error. The chain couples TRBV18 to TRBJ2-7; no clear D gene. Germline V CDR1 and CDR2: KGHSH, LQKENI. The CDR3 has 12 residues. In DNA form, the CDR3 reads TGTGCCAGCTCACGGGATTCCTACGAGCAGCACTTC. Translated, it gives CASSRDSYEQHF. Full variable domain (rest looked up from reference TRBV18 and TRBJ2-7): NAGVMQNPRHLVRRRGQEARLRCSPMKGHSHVYWYRQLPEEGLKFMVYLQKENIIDESGMPKERFSAEFPKEGPSILRIQQVVRGDSAAYFCASSRDSYEQHFGPGTRLTVT.

Concerning this clone: Other DNA sequences within the sample encode an identical CDR3. The genes are TRBV5-1 and TRBJ2-7; 7 bases are a match to TRBD2. Germline V lookup: CDR1 SGHRS, CDR2 YFSETQ. The V segment lost 2 bases and the J segment 4 bases; nucleotides outside the gene matches: 6. The CDR3 length is 14 residues. The DNA of the CDR3 is TGCGCCAGCAGCTTAGGTGGTAGCGGGTACGAGCAGTACTTC. It codes for CASSLGGSGYEQYF.

In this sample, this clone turned up a few times. This chain links TRBV14 with TRBJ2-1; TRBD2 matches 11 bases. The V segment lost 6 bases and the J segment 7 bases; nucleotides outside the gene matches: 5. The V gene's germline CDR1 is SGHDN and CDR2 FVKESK. This CDR3 spans 14 amino acids. The CDR3 DNA sequence: TGTGCCAGCAGAGTAGCGGGAGGGTTAAATGAGCAGTTCTTC. Amino acids: CASRVAGGLNEQFF.

V gene TRBV19 combines with J gene TRBJ2-7, with 7 bases aligning to TRBD2. The CDR3 totals 15 residues. The germline CDR1 and CDR2 sequences are LNHDA and SQIVND (reference sequence). The trim removed 2 bases at V and 6 bases at J, leaving 10 bases unmatched. The chain's CDR3 is CASSILGGRYAEQYF. DNA for the CDR3: TGTGCCAGTAGTATACTGGGAGGGAGGTATGCCGAGCAGTACTTC. The complete variable domain, with remaining parts taken from reference TRBV19 and TRBJ2-7, reads DGGITQSPKYLFRKEGQNVTLSCEQNLNHDAMYWYRQDPGQGLRLIYYSQIVNDFQKGDIAEGYSVSREKKESFPLTVTSAQKNPTAFYLCASSILGGRYAEQYFGPGTRLTVT.